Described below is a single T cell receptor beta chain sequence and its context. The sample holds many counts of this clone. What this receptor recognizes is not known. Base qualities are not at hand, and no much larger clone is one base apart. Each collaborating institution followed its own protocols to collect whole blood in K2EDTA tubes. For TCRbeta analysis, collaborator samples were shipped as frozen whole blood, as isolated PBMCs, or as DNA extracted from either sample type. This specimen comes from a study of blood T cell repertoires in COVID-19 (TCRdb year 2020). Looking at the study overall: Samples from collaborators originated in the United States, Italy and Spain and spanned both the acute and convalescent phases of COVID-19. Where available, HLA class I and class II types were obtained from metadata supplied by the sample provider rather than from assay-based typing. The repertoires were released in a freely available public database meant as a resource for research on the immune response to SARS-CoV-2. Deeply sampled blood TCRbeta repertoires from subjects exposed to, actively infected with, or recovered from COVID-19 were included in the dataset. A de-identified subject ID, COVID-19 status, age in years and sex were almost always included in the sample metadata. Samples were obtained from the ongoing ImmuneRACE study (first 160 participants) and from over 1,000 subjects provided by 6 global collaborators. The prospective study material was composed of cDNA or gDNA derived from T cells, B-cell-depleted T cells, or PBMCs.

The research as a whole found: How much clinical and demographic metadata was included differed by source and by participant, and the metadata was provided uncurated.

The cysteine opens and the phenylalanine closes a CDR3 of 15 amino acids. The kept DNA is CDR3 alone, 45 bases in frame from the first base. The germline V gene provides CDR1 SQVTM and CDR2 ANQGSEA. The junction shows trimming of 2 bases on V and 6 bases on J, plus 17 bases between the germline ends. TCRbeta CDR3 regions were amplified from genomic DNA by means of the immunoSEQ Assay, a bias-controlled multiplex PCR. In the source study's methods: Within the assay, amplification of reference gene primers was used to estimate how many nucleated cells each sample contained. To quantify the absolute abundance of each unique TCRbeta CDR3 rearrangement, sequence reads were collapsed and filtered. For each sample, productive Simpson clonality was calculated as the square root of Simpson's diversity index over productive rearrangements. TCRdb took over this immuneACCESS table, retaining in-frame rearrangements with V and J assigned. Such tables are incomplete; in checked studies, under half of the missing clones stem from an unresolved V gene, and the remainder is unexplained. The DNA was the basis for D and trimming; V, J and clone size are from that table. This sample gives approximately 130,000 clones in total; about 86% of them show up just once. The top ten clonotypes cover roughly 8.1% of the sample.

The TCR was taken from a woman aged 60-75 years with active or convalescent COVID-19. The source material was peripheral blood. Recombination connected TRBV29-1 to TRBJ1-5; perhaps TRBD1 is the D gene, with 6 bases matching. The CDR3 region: CSVEYVGRGSQPQHF. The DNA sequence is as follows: TGCAGCGTTGAATATGTTGGGAGGGGGAGTCAGCCCCAGCATTTT.